Described below is a single T cell receptor beta chain sequence and its context. Antigen: not known. Sequencing was performed with immunoSEQ multiplex PCR; in TCRdb, only in-frame clones are kept and a portion is missing. The sample lists some 2.4 million clones, over 85% occurring once. The record originates from a study of shared clonotypes between healthy human individuals. Study conclusions and caveats: Some naive CD4 clonotypes, 4.5% to 5.5%, turned up in common across a handful of donors. Generation probabilities of non-shared clonotypes were lower (relative to those shared by all four donors). Generally, naive subsets (rather than memory subsets) showed larger estimated richness.

The CDR3 consists of 12 residues. V was pared by 3 bases and J by 6 bases, with 7 bases between. Germline CDR1 KGHSH, CDR2 LQKENI. This clonotype was sampled from a young man in good health. Some clones in this sample may be carry-over from other donors' samples. Input material: naive CD4+ T cells from PBMCs. The subset denotes: CD45RA+ positively selected. The chain has TRBV18 and TRBJ2-3; D not certain. The CDR3 nucleotides are TGTGCCAGCTCACCTACCTTGGATACGCAGTATTTT. Residues: CASSPTLDTQYF.